This is a list of T cell receptor beta chains from one sample in a study of T cell changes during pregnancy in multiple sclerosis. Generated by immunoSEQ multiplex PCR, the TCRdb table keeps only in-frame clones and is missing some. The repertoire holds roughly 48,000 clones, with approximately 92% as singletons. Sequenced here: CD4+ T cells from peripheral blood mononuclear cells, sampled in the second trimester of pregnancy. These receptors all come from a female donor in good health, enrolled as a control in a pregnancy study. The CDR3 runs from the conserved cysteine through the conserved F or W. D genes are given only for firm matches. Rows may omit the clone size; those that give it use once, few, many or a size class.

clone size,D gene,V gene,J gene,CDR3 protein,CDR3 DNA
-,-,TRBV10-3,TRBJ2-2,CAIRRLGQEGERGNTGELFF,TGTGCCATCAGGAGGCTCGGCCAGGAGGGAGAGCGCGGGAACACCGGGGAGCTGTTTTTT
-,-,TRBV27,TRBJ2-2,CASSFPAGVNTGELFF,TGTGCCAGCAGTTTCCCGGCAGGGGTGAACACCGGGGAGCTGTTTTTT
-,-,TRBV18,TRBJ1-2,CASSHGPRTASNYGYTF,TGTGCCAGCTCACACGGCCCTAGGACAGCCTCTAACTATGGCTACACCTTC
-,TRBD1,TRBV28,TRBJ2-3,CASSSGTAKSTQYF,TGTGCCAGCAGTTCCGGGACAGCTAAAAGCACGCAGTATTTT
-,-,TRBV5-6,TRBJ2-3,CASSSVQGWTDTQYF,TGTGCCAGCAGCTCCGTCCAGGGGTGGACAGATACGCAGTATTTT
-,TRBD2,TRBV11-2,TRBJ2-7,CASSSVAGYYEQYF,TGTGCCAGCAGCTCGGTAGCGGGGTACTACGAGCAGTACTTC
-,TRBD1,TRBV5-1,TRBJ1-1,CASSLRTGNTEAFF,TGCGCCAGCAGCTTGAGGACAGGGAACACTGAAGCTTTCTTT
-,-,TRBV28,TRBJ2-5,CASSLKGGSETQYF,TGTGCCAGCAGTTTGAAGGGGGGGTCTGAGACCCAGTACTTC
-,-,TRBV5-1,TRBJ2-5,CASSPQGGETQYF,TGCGCCAGCAGCCCGCAGGGTGGGGAGACCCAGTACTTC
-,-,TRBV5-1,TRBJ2-3,CASSLASTDTQYF,TGCGCCAGCAGCTTGGCGAGCACAGATACGCAGTATTTT
-,-,TRBV5-1,TRBJ2-3,CASTPGGGTDTQYF,TGCGCCAGCACCCCCGGAGGGGGCACAGATACGCAGTATTTT
few,TRBD1,TRBV18,TRBJ2-7,CASSPGTGEYEQYF,TGTGCCAGCTCACCGGGCACAGGGGAATACGAGCAGTACTTC
-,TRBD2,TRBV7-3,TRBJ2-1,CASSLTSGSYDNEQFF,TGTGCCAGCAGCTTGACTAGCGGGAGTTATGACAATGAGCAGTTCTTC
-,-,TRBV28,TRBJ1-5,CASSLSSNQPQHF,TGTGCCAGCAGTTTATCATCAAATCAGCCCCAGCATTTT
-,TRBD1,TRBV11-3,TRBJ1-1,CASSKTGTAEAFF,TGTGCCAGCAGCAAGACAGGGACCGCTGAAGCTTTCTTT
-,TRBD1,TRBV29-1,TRBJ2-5,CSVEHRGRIPETQYF,TGCAGCGTTGAGCACAGGGGAAGAATCCCAGAGACCCAGTACTTC
-,-,TRBV19,TRBJ1-2,CASRIGGGLYGYTF,TGTGCCAGTAGGATCGGGGGGGGTCTCTATGGCTACACCTTC
-,TRBD2,TRBV7-9,TRBJ2-1,CASSLRGGYNEQFF,TGTGCCAGCAGCTTACGCGGGGGGTACAATGAGCAGTTCTTC
-,-,TRBV5-1,TRBJ2-1,CASSFIVDYDSYNEQFF,TGCGCCAGCAGCTTTATTGTAGATTATGACTCCTACAATGAGCAGTTCTTC
-,-,TRBV5-1,TRBJ2-2,CASSFRDFTGELFF,TGCGCCAGCAGCTTTAGAGATTTCACCGGGGAGCTGTTTTTT
-,-,TRBV6-6,TRBJ1-5,CASSYFGEHSNQPQHF,TGTGCCAGCAGTTACTTTGGGGAGCATAGCAATCAGCCCCAACATTTT
-,TRBD1,TRBV14,TRBJ1-2,CASSPTGGYGYTF,TGTGCCAGCAGCCCTACAGGGGGCTATGGCTACACCTTC
-,-,TRBV6-5,TRBJ1-1,CASRSDSGNTEAFF,TGTGCCAGCAGGTCGGACAGTGGGAACACTGAAGCTTTCTTT
-,TRBD1,TRBV5-1,TRBJ2-3,CASSWTGLRTDTQYF,TGCGCCAGCAGCTGGACAGGGCTTCGGACAGATACGCAGTATTTT
-,-,TRBV7-2,TRBJ2-1,CASSFSRLSDNEQFF,TGTGCCAGCAGCTTTTCGAGGTTATCCGACAATGAGCAGTTCTTC
-,TRBD1,TRBV9,TRBJ2-7,CASSASSSGQGSFHEQYF,TGTGCCAGCAGCGCCAGCAGCTCGGGACAGGGAAGTTTCCACGAGCAGTACTTC
-,TRBD1,TRBV11-2,TRBJ2-5,CASSIGTGAETQYF,TGTGCCAGCAGCATCGGGACAGGGGCAGAGACCCAGTACTTC
-,-,TRBV28,TRBJ1-3,CASSQAGGGYSGNTIYF,TGTGCCAGCAGCCAGGCAGGCGGGGGATACTCTGGAAACACCATATATTTT
-,TRBD2,TRBV6-4,TRBJ2-1,CASSWGTSGDNEQFF,TGTGCCAGCAGTTGGGGGACTAGCGGGGACAATGAGCAGTTCTTC
-,TRBD1,TRBV5-8,TRBJ1-1,CASSLDGQANTEAFF,TGTGCCAGCAGCTTGGATGGACAGGCGAACACTGAAGCTTTCTTT
-,-,TRBV5-1,TRBJ1-6,CASSLGMAPYNSPLHF,TGCGCCAGCAGCTTGGGTATGGCCCCCTATAATTCACCCCTCCACTTT
-,-,TRBV7-2,TRBJ1-5,CASSLEKGRPQHF,TGTGCCAGCAGCTTAGAAAAGGGGCGGCCCCAGCATTTT
-,TRBD1,TRBV7-2,TRBJ1-1,CASSFDREYTEAFF,TGTGCCAGCAGCTTTGACAGGGAATACACTGAAGCTTTCTTT
-,-,TRBV5-4,TRBJ1-1,CASSWGGAEYTEAFF,TGTGCCAGCAGCTGGGGGGGCGCAGAGTACACTGAAGCTTTCTTT
-,-,TRBV5-1,TRBJ2-1,CASSPGINEQFF,TGCGCCAGCAGCCCCGGGATCAATGAGCAGTTCTTC
-,TRBD1,TRBV4-1,TRBJ1-1,CASSQSLATGRSEAFF,TGCGCCAGCAGCCAATCATTGGCGACAGGGAGGTCTGAAGCTTTCTTT
-,TRBD2,TRBV5-4,TRBJ2-3,CASSLDLAGGYSTDTQYF,TGTGCCAGCAGCTTGGATCTAGCGGGAGGGTATAGCACAGATACGCAGTATTTT
-,TRBD2,TRBV19,TRBJ2-1,CASRTLTGTSGYNEQFF,TGTGCCAGTAGAACACTAACCGGGACTAGCGGCTACAATGAGCAGTTCTTC
-,-,TRBV5-1,TRBJ2-6,CASSPGASGANVLTF,TGCGCCAGCAGCCCAGGTGCCTCTGGGGCCAACGTCCTGACTTTC
-,-,TRBV4-2,TRBJ2-7,CASSQGTRSYEQYF,TGTGCCAGCAGCCAAGGGACACGCAGCTACGAGCAGTACTTC
-,TRBD1,TRBV4-1,TRBJ1-3,CASSQPYRGSVGNTIYF,TGCGCCAGCAGCCAGCCCTACAGGGGGAGCGTAGGAAACACCATATATTTT
-,-,TRBV7-9,TRBJ1-6,CASSSTVRSYNSPLHF,TGTGCCAGCAGCTCCACAGTACGGTCTTATAATTCACCCCTCCACTTT
-,-,TRBV6-1,TRBJ1-1,CASSESRNTEAFF,TGTGCCAGCAGTGAATCCAGGAACACTGAAGCTTTCTTT
-,TRBD2,TRBV27,TRBJ2-5,CASSLGTSVGTQYF,TGTGCCAGCAGTCTCGGGACTAGCGTTGGGACCCAGTACTTC
-,-,TRBV6-5,TRBJ2-2,CASSPGQYTGELFF,TGTGCCAGCAGCCCCGGACAGTACACCGGGGAGCTGTTTTTT
-,TRBD2,TRBV11-3,TRBJ2-1,CASSLDGREGGYNEQFF,TGTGCCAGCAGCTTAGATGGGCGGGAGGGAGGGTACAATGAGCAGTTCTTC
-,TRBD1,TRBV25-1,TRBJ2-2,CASSERDRDTGELFF,TGTGCCAGCAGTGAACGGGACAGGGACACCGGGGAGCTGTTTTTT
-,-,TRBV7-3,TRBJ1-1,CASSLDMNTEAFF,TGTGCCAGCAGCTTGGACATGAACACTGAAGCTTTCTTT
-,-,TRBV7-9,TRBJ2-7,CASSIHTGTGGDEQYF,TGTGCCAGCAGCATACACACCGGGACTGGGGGTGACGAGCAGTACTTC
-,-,TRBV6-1,TRBJ1-6,CASSVGVYNSPLHF,TGTGCCAGCAGCGTGGGCGTCTATAATTCACCCCTCCACTTT
-,TRBD1,TRBV7-9,TRBJ2-3,CASSAGTGESDTQYF,TGTGCCAGCAGCGCCGGGACAGGGGAATCAGATACGCAGTATTTT